This T cell receptor beta chain comes out of a study of early T cells in non-severe SARS-CoV-2 infection. Turning to the study itself: Bulk RNA isolated from unsorted whole blood underwent sequencing; chains were not paired.

The CDR3 is 16 residues long. Germline lookup yields CDR1 SGHRS and CDR2 YFSETQ. Losses at the gene ends were 2 bases for V and 4 bases for J; bases not matched to a gene: 9. The study's findings and limits: CD4 and private specificities were missed by VDJdb matching, which favored anti-spike CD8 responses.

This clonotype was counted many times. Its target is not known. Unique molecular identifier tags were affixed to discrete cDNA molecules. MiXCR, run by TCRdb on the 5' RACE reads, gives a single entry per CDR3 protein. This table has approximately 76,000 distinct CDR3 sequences, about 11% appearing once. This clonotype was obtained from an adult who was a healthcare worker with PCR-confirmed SARS-CoV-2 infection or an uninfected control (not recorded which). The rearrangement uses TRBV5-1 and TRBJ2-1; 7 nucleotides agree with TRBD2. Sequencing was performed on whole blood. Here the CDR3 reads CASSLGRSGVYNEQFF. CDR3 DNA: TGCGCCAGCAGCTTAGGGCGGAGCGGGGTGTACAATGAGCAGTTCTTC.